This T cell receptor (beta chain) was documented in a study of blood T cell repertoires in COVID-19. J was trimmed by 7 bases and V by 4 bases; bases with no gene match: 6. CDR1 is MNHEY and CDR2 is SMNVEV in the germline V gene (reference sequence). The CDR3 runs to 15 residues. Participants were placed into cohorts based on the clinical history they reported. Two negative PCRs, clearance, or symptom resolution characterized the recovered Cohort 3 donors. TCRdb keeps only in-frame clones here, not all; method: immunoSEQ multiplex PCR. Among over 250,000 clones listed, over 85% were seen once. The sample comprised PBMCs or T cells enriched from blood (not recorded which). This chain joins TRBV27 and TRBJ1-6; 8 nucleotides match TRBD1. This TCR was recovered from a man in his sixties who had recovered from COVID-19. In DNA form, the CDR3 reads TGTGCCAGCAGTTCCTCGGGACAGGTGAATTCACCCCTCCACTTT. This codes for CASSSSGQVNSPLHF.